These T cell receptor beta chains were read from a single sample in a study of identical twins. TCRdb re-called the 5' RACE reads with MiXCR, one entry per CDR3 protein. The table has about 720,000 distinct CDR3 sequences, 8.5% to 9.5% seen once. These sequences were also reported in another study, on yellow fever vaccine responses in identical twins.

The sequenced material came from PBMCs. These receptors all stem from a woman younger than 30 in good health. CDR3s include the opening cysteine and the closing phenylalanine or tryptophan. Fields, in order: CDR3 length, V gene, clone size, D gene, J gene, CDR3 protein, CDR3 DNA. The D gene is left open where the match is weak. Clone size is stated in some rows and not others, as once, few, many or a class when expanded.

13	TRBV5-1	few	TRBD1	TRBJ1-2	CASSTGQGDGYTF	TGCGCCAGCAGCACAGGACAGGGGGATGGCTACACCTTC
15	TRBV7-2	few	.	TRBJ2-5	CASSLSGWGRETQYF	TGTGCCAGCAGCCTCTCCGGGTGGGGTAGGGAGACCCAGTACTTC
15	TRBV18	few	.	TRBJ1-1	CASSPPLGGNTEAFF	TGTGCCAGCTCACCGCCCCTTGGGGGTAACACTGAAGCTTTCTTT
16	TRBV7-2	.	.	TRBJ1-6	CASSLVPGKYNSPLHF	TGTGCCAGCAGCTTAGTCCCAGGAAAGTATAATTCACCCCTCCACTTT
14	TRBV6-5	.	TRBD2	TRBJ2-5	CASSYPLAGGREYF	TGTGCCAGCAGTTATCCCCTAGCGGGGGGCCGTGAGTACTTC
15	TRBV18	.	.	TRBJ1-1	CASSPPVVSGTEAFF	TGTGCCAGCTCACCACCGGTCGTCTCCGGCACTGAAGCTTTCTTT
13	TRBV5-1	.	.	TRBJ2-7	CASTIEKDYEQYF	TGCGCCAGCACCATAGAAAAGGATTACGAGCAGTACTTC
17	TRBV6-5	many	.	TRBJ2-2	CASSYKTVGANTGELFF	TGTGCCAGCAGTTACAAGACTGTTGGGGCCAACACCGGGGAGCTGTTTTTT
14	TRBV27	many	.	TRBJ2-1	CASSLGQAYNEQFF	TGTGCCAGCAGTTTAGGGCAGGCCTACAATGAGCAGTTCTTC
17	TRBV3-1	.	TRBD2	TRBJ2-3	CASSHVGDYRRADTQYF	TGTGCCAGCAGCCATGTTGGGGACTACCGTAGAGCAGATACGCAGTATTTT
13	TRBV20-1	many	.	TRBJ2-3	CSAAGGNTDTQYF	TGCAGTGCCGCCGGGGGAAACACAGATACGCAGTATTTT
17	TRBV7-9	few	TRBD2	TRBJ2-3	CASSSPGLAGSTDTQYF	TGTGCCAGCAGCTCGCCGGGACTAGCGGGGAGCACAGATACGCAGTATTTT
14	TRBV14	few	.	TRBJ2-3	CASSQEEGTDTQYF	TGTGCCAGCAGCCAAGAGGAAGGCACAGATACGCAGTATTTT
15	TRBV7-2	many	.	TRBJ2-2	CASSRQVTNTGELFF	TGTGCCAGCAGCCGACAGGTGACGAACACCGGGGAGCTGTTTTTT
15	TRBV7-9	.	.	TRBJ2-3	CASSRQVESGGSQYF	TGTGCCAGCAGCCGACAGGTTGAATCAGGCGGTTCGCAGTATTTT
15	TRBV15	many	.	TRBJ2-5	CATSRDREIQETQYF	TGTGCCACCAGCAGAGATAGGGAGATTCAAGAGACCCAGTACTTC
16	TRBV27	few	TRBD2	TRBJ2-2	CASTIRGAGEVGELFF	TGTGCCAGCACCATCCGGGGAGCGGGAGAGGTCGGGGAGCTGTTTTTT
14	TRBV29-1	many	TRBD2	TRBJ2-3	CSVTSGGSTDTQYF	TGCAGCGTGACTAGCGGGGGTAGCACAGATACGCAGTATTTT
15	TRBV28	many	TRBD2	TRBJ2-4	CASSGSSGISSIQYF	TGTGCCAGCAGTGGGTCTAGCGGGATATCTTCCATTCAGTACTTC
16	TRBV6-5	.	TRBD1	TRBJ2-7	CASSYAPGQGVHEQYF	TGTGCCAGCAGTTACGCACCGGGACAGGGAGTCCACGAGCAGTACTTC
15	TRBV6-1	few	TRBD1	TRBJ2-1	CASTDRTGKFNEQFF	TGTGCCAGCACCGACAGGACAGGGAAGTTCAATGAGCAGTTCTTC
14	TRBV5-1	.	TRBD1	TRBJ1-4	CASSWDRGDEKLFF	TGCGCCAGCAGCTGGGACAGGGGAGATGAAAAACTGTTTTTT
15	TRBV7-9	few	.	TRBJ1-2	CASSSLRGSDYGYTF	TGTGCCAGCAGCTCACTCAGGGGATCGGACTATGGCTACACCTTC
16	TRBV7-9	.	.	TRBJ1-1	CASSYPSQADNTEAFF	TGTGCCAGCAGCTACCCCTCGCAGGCGGATAACACTGAAGCTTTCTTT
16	TRBV6-2/TRBV6-3	few	TRBD2	TRBJ2-7	CASSYHSGRLSYEQYF	TGTGCCAGCAGTTACCATAGCGGGAGGCTGTCCTACGAGCAGTACTTC
14	TRBV6-1	.	.	TRBJ2-1	CASSQLLGANEQFF	TGTGCCAGCAGTCAGCTCCTAGGGGCGAATGAGCAGTTCTTC
16	TRBV5-6	.	.	TRBJ2-3	CARRPGLAGNTDTQYF	TGTGCCAGGAGACCCGGGCTCGCGGGAAACACAGATACGCAGTATTTT
18	TRBV12-3/TRBV12-4	few	.	TRBJ2-2	CASSPPIAIGVNTGELFF	TGTGCCAGCAGTCCCCCAATAGCGATTGGAGTGAACACCGGGGAGCTGTTTTTT
11	TRBV20-1	.	.	TRBJ2-7	CSVSQGYEQYF	TGCAGTGTATCCCAGGGATACGAGCAGTACTTC
15	TRBV20-1	.	.	TRBJ2-5	CSASSVGLLSETQYF	TGCAGTGCTAGCTCCGTCGGACTACTGTCAGAGACCCAGTACTTC
17	TRBV7-2	few	TRBD2	TRBJ2-7	CASSLVSGRASPYEQYF	TGTGCCAGCAGCTTAGTTAGCGGGAGGGCCTCGCCATACGAGCAGTACTTC
13	TRBV29-1	few	TRBD1	TRBJ1-2	CSVSDRGLGGYTF	TGCAGCGTCTCGGACAGGGGGCTTGGTGGCTACACCTTC
15	TRBV13	.	.	TRBJ2-5	CASSPRGRYQETQYF	TGTGCCAGCAGCCCCCGGGGACGGTACCAAGAGACCCAGTACTTC
14	TRBV6-1	few	TRBD1	TRBJ2-3	CASSKQGPTDTQYF	TGTGCCAGCAGTAAACAGGGGCCCACAGATACGCAGTATTTT
16	TRBV10-3	.	TRBD1	TRBJ2-3	CAISDKGQGAWDTQYF	TGTGCCATCAGTGATAAAGGGCAGGGGGCATGGGATACGCAGTATTTT
16	TRBV7-2	many	.	TRBJ2-3	CASTLGRGGSTDTQYF	TGTGCCAGCACTTTGGGGAGGGGGGGAAGCACAGATACGCAGTATTTT
13	TRBV2	.	.	TRBJ2-3	CASKVDYTDTQYF	TGTGCCAGCAAGGTGGACTACACAGATACGCAGTATTTT
16	TRBV5-1	.	TRBD1	TRBJ1-1	CASMQGQGALGTEAFF	TGCGCCAGCATGCAGGGACAGGGGGCGCTGGGCACTGAAGCTTTCTTT
14	TRBV27	few	.	TRBJ1-6	CASSLLGVGSPPHF	TGTGCCAGCAGTTTATTGGGGGTAGGTTCACCCCCCCACTTT
12	TRBV4-2	many	.	TRBJ2-5	CASSQEWETQYF	TGTGCCAGCAGCCAAGAATGGGAGACCCAGTACTTC
16	TRBV6-2/TRBV6-3	.	.	TRBJ2-7	CASSYSRRDSVNEQYF	TGTGCCAGCAGTTACTCGAGGCGCGACTCGGTTAACGAGCAGTACTTC
15	TRBV12-3/TRBV12-4	many	.	TRBJ1-5	CASSLGRWGGQPQHF	TGTGCCAGCAGCCTGGGAAGGTGGGGTGGGCAGCCCCAGCATTTT
15	TRBV19	once	.	TRBJ2-3	CASSTMWEGTDTQYF	TGTGCCAGTAGTACTATGTGGGAGGGCACAGATACGCAGTATTTT
15	TRBV5-1	few	.	TRBJ2-5	CASSLGKGIMETQYF	TGCGCCAGCAGCTTGGGAAAGGGTATCATGGAGACCCAGTACTTC
15	TRBV20-1	few	TRBD1	TRBJ2-7	CSARDPTGGSYEQYF	TGCAGTGCTAGGGACCCGACAGGGGGCTCCTACGAGCAGTACTTC
13	TRBV6-6	.	.	TRBJ2-1	CASSYSARDEQFF	TGTGCCAGCAGTTACTCAGCCCGGGATGAGCAGTTCTTC
15	TRBV20-1	.	.	TRBJ2-7	CSAGNMEGYAYEQYF	TGCAGTGCAGGGAACATGGAAGGATACGCCTACGAGCAGTACTTC
16	TRBV9	few	TRBD2	TRBJ2-7	CASSVEGLAGVNEQYF	TGTGCCAGCAGCGTAGAAGGGCTAGCGGGAGTCAACGAGCAGTACTTC
17	TRBV30	few	.	TRBJ2-6	CAWINRGVWSGANVLTF	TGTGCCTGGATAAATAGGGGGGTGTGGAGTGGGGCCAACGTCCTGACTTTC
14	TRBV6-2/TRBV6-3	many	.	TRBJ2-7	CASSYSQGAYEQYF	TGTGCCAGCAGTTACTCCCAGGGAGCCTACGAGCAGTACTTC
14	TRBV5-1	few	.	TRBJ2-1	CASRPGTDYNEQFF	TGCGCCAGCAGACCCGGGACCGACTACAATGAGCAGTTCTTC
14	TRBV6-2/TRBV6-3	few	TRBD2	TRBJ2-1	CASSYPKREYEQFF	TGTGCCAGCAGTTATCCGAAGCGGGAGTATGAGCAGTTCTTC
12	TRBV12-3/TRBV12-4	many	.	TRBJ1-1	CASRGAEGEAFF	TGTGCCAGCAGGGGGGCTGAGGGAGAAGCTTTCTTT
13	TRBV20-1	many	TRBD1	TRBJ1-1	CSARGDRDTEAFF	TGCAGTGCTAGGGGAGACAGGGACACTGAAGCTTTCTTT
16	TRBV20-1	.	TRBD2	TRBJ2-1	CSARDRQASGNNEQFF	TGCAGTGCTAGAGATCGGCAGGCTAGCGGGAACAATGAGCAGTTCTTC
15	TRBV6-2/TRBV6-3	many	.	TRBJ2-3	CASSYLSTQSYTQYF	TGTGCCAGCAGTTACTTGTCTACCCAGTCCTATACGCAGTATTTT
19	TRBV5-1	few	.	TRBJ2-1	CASSYGTDFGFRSYNEQFF	TGCGCCAGCAGCTACGGTACCGATTTTGGGTTCCGCTCCTACAATGAGCAGTTCTTC